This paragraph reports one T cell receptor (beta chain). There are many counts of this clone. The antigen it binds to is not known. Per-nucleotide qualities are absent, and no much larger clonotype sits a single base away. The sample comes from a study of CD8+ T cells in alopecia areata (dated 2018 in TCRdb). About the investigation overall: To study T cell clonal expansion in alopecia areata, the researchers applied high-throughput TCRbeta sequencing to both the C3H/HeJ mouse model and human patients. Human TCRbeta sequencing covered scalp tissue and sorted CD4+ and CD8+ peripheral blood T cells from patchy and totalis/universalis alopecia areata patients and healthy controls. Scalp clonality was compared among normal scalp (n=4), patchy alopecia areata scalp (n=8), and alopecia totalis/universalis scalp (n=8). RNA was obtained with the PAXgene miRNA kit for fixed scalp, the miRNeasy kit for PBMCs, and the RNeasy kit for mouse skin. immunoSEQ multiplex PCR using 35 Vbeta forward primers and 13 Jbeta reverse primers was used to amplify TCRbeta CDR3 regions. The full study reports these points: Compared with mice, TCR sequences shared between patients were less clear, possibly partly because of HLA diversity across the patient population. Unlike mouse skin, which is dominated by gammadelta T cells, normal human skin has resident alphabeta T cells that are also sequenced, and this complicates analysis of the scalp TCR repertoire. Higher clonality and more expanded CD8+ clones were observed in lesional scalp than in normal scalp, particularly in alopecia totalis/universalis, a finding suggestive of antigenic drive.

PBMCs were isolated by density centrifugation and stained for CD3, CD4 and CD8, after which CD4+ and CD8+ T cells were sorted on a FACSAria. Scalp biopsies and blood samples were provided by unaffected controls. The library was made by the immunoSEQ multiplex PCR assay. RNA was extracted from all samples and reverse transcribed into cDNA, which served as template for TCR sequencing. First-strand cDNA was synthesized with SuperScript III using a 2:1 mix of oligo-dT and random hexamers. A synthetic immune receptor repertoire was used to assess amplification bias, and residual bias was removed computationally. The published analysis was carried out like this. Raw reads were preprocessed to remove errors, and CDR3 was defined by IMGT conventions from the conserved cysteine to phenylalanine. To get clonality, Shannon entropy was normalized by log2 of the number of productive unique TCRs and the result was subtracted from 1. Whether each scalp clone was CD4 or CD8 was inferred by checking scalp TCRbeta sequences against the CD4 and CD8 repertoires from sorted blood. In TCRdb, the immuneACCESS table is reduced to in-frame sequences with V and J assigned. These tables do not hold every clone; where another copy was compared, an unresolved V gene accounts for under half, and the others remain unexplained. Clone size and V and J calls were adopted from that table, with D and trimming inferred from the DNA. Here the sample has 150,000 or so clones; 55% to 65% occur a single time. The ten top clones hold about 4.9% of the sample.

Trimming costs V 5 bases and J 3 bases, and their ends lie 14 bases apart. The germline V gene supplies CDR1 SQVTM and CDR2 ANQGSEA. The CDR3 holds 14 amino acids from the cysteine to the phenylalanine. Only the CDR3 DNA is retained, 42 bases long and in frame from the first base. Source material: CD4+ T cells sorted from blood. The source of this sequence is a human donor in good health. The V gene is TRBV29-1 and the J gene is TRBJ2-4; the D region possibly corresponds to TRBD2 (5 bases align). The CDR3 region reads CSVKFVGGKNIQYF. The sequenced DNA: TGCAGCGTTAAGTTCGTTGGAGGCAAAAACATTCAGTACTTC.